Shown below are 24 T cell receptor beta chains from a single sample sequenced in a study of OX40 agonist ivuxolimab in advanced cancers. Assay used: immunoSEQ multiplex PCR; TCRdb lists only in-frame clones, some missing. The profile shows 28,000 or so clones, approximately 85% of them singletons. Specimen: CD4+ or CD8+ T cells sorted from blood, collected in a trial of the OX40 agonist ivuxolimab. Receptors were obtained from an adult with an advanced solid tumor such as melanoma, head and neck, liver or kidney cancer.

This clone was found once. For the CDR3, the DNA is TGTGCCAGCAGCCCAATGGGACTAGCGTGGTCACCAGATACGCAGTATTTT. As protein: CASSPMGLAWSPDTQYF. The gene calls are TRBV7-8 and TRBJ2-3; TRBD2 matches 10 bases. Trimming took 5 bases from V and 4 from J; bases not matched to a gene: 12. The germline CDR1 and CDR2 sequences are SGHVS and FQNEAQ. The CDR3 is made up of 17 amino acids.

This clone was detected only once. A junction boundary mismatches the germline segment, possibly from a read error. This chain connects TRBV5-4 to TRBJ2-1; D perhaps matches TRBD1 (5 bases). Germline loops: CDR1 SGHNT, CDR2 YYREEE (reference sequence). This CDR3 is built from 15 residues. For the CDR3, the DNA is TGCGCCAGCAGCCAAGATGGAAACAGGTACAATGAGCAGTTCTTC. This gives the protein CASSQDGNRYNEQFF.

This chain connects TRBV10-3 to TRBJ1-1, with TRBD1 as a possible D gene (6 bases). In germline, CDR1 is ENHRY, CDR2 SYGVKD. V shed 4 bases and J shed 4 bases, with 19 bases lying between them. The CDR3 is made up of 16 amino acids. This CDR3 reads CAISARDTNGVTEAFF. For the CDR3, the DNA is TGTGCCATCAGTGCCCGGGACACTAACGGGGTCACTGAAGCTTTCTTT.

This chain links TRBV7-9 with TRBJ2-7; TRBD2 is a possible D gene (6 bases). Germline CDR1 SEHNR, CDR2 FQNEAQ (reference sequence). The CDR3 runs 11 residues. Trimming took 4 bases from V and 10 from J, leaving 11 bases between them. CDR3 region: CASSSGTFQYF. Here the CDR3 DNA reads TGTGCCAGCAGCTCCGGGACTTTCCAGTACTTC.

Only one count was recorded for this clone. The chain links TRBV4-3 to TRBJ2-5; 8 bases fit TRBD2. CDR1 and CDR2 (germline): LGHNA, YSLEER. V was pared by 1 base and J by 2 bases, with 9 bases of the junction left unmatched. The CDR3 is made up of 17 amino acids. CDR3 amino acids: CASSQGAGGAGQETQYF. CDR3 nucleotide sequence: TGCGCCAGCAGCCAAGGGGCGGGGGGCGCGGGACAAGAGACCCAGTACTTC.

The chain carries TRBV4-3 and TRBJ2-3; unclear D gene. The V gene lost 5 bases and the J gene lost 0 bases, with 9 bases spanning the gap. The CDR3 loop spans 14 amino acids. Germline CDR1 LGHNA, CDR2 YSLEER. The CDR3: CASSYERSTDTQYF. The CDR3 nucleotides read TGCGCCAGCAGCTACGAGAGAAGCACAGATACGCAGTATTTT.

The chain employs TRBV25-1 and TRBJ2-3; no definite D call. Germline CDR1 reads MGHDK; CDR2 reads SYGVNS. The CDR3 consists of 11 residues. V was cut by 5 bases and J by 2 bases, with 2 bases left in between. CDR3 bases: TGTGCCAGCAGTCTCACAGATACGCAGTATTTT. Its translation is CASSLTDTQYF.

This chain links TRBV2 with TRBJ1-1, with a possible D match to TRBD1 (5 bases). From germline, CDR1 is SNHLY and CDR2 FYNNEI. This CDR3 comprises 11 residues. V was shortened by 6 bases and J by 10 bases, with 12 bases between the two germline ends. The CDR3 nucleotides are TGTGCCAGCAGAGGGGCCTCTGGAGCTTTCTTT. Its protein product is CASRGASGAFF. Combining the CDR3 with reference TRBV2 and TRBJ1-1 gives the whole variable domain EPEVTQTPSHQVTQMGQEVILRCVPISNHLYFYWYRQILGQKVEFLVSFYNNEISEKSEIFDDQFSVERPDGSNFTLKIRSTKLEDSAMYFCASRGASGAFFGQGTRLTVV.

The chain carries TRBV27 and TRBJ2-6; D is unclear. The CDR3 contains 13 residues. Germline V gives CDR1 MNHEY, CDR2 SMNVEV (reference sequence). Deletions cut 10 bases from V and 0 bases from J, with 7 bases between. The CDR3 here is CATGDSGANVLTF. The CDR3 bases are TGTGCCACCGGAGACTCTGGGGCCAACGTCCTGACTTTC. Combining the CDR3 with reference TRBV27 and TRBJ2-6 gives the whole variable domain EAQVTQNPRYLITVTGKKLTVTCSQNMNHEYMSWYRQDPGLGLRQIYYSMNVEVTDKGDVPEGYKVSRKEKRNFPLILESPSPNQTSLYFCATGDSGANVLTFGAGSRLTVL.

The J gene is TRBJ1-1, the V gene TRBV6-1, with D possibly matching TRBD1 (6 bases). CDR3 length equals 13 residues. V was pared by 7 bases and J by 4 bases, with 13 bases between. Germline assignment: CDR1 MNHNS and CDR2 SASEGT. The CDR3 sequence is CASNRGAPTEAFF. The CDR3 DNA reads as TGTGCCAGCAATCGGGGGGCTCCCACTGAAGCTTTCTTT.

This chain uses TRBV2 with TRBJ1-4, with no clear D. CDR3 size: 14 residues. V lost 3 bases to trimming and J lost 8 bases, with 13 bases between them. Germline CDR1 is SNHLY and CDR2 is FYNNEI. CDR3 in DNA: TGTGCCAGCAGTGATTGGGCAGGCCAAGAAAAACTGTTTTTT. Translating gives CASSDWAGQEKLFF.

The genes are TRBV9 and TRBJ2-3, with 7 nucleotides matching TRBD2. With 1 base clipped from V and 5 bases from J, the junction kept 13 bases outside the gene matches. The CDR3 is made up of 17 amino acids. Germline V lookup: CDR1 SGDLS, CDR2 YYNGEE. The CDR3 region is CASSVRSGAGVVDTQYF. CDR3 in DNA: TGTGCCAGCAGCGTAAGGAGTGGGGCGGGAGTCGTAGATACGCAGTATTTT.

This chain links TRBV9 with TRBJ1-5; D is unresolved. Looked up from germline, CDR1 is SGDLS and CDR2 is YYNGEE. The length of the CDR3 is 13 residues. V lost 3 bases, J lost 6 bases, and 10 bases lay in between. In DNA form, the CDR3 reads TGTGCCAGCAGCGGTCCACGAGGTCAGCCCCAGCATTTT. It specifies CASSGPRGQPQHF.

This clone was counted only a few times. This chain links TRBV4-3 with TRBJ2-1, with 10 bases that match TRBD1. The CDR3 has 16 amino acids. Looked up from germline, CDR1 is LGHNA and CDR2 is YSLEER. After removal of 3 bases from V and 4 bases from J, the junction contained 6 bases not matched to a gene. CDR3 amino acids: CASSQDRGGKYNEQFF. The CDR3 nucleotides read TGCGCCAGCAGCCAGGACAGGGGGGGGAAATACAATGAGCAGTTCTTC.

This clone was counted between two and nine times. The V and J genes are TRBV28 and TRBJ2-5; 8 bases align to TRBD2. Germline V gene data show CDR1 as MDHEN and CDR2 as SYDVKM. V dropped 4 bases and J dropped 5; count of bases not matched to a gene: 15. The CDR3 length is 17 residues. The DNA for the CDR3 is TGTGCCAGCAGTTGGCCCCTTTCGGGAGGGCCGGGGGAGACCCAGTACTTC. As protein: CASSWPLSGGPGETQYF.

This CDR3 reads CASSPNFWTGSNYEQYF. The CDR3 bases are TGTGCCAGTAGTCCCAACTTTTGGACAGGATCGAACTACGAGCAGTACTTC. V is TRBV19 and J is TRBJ2-7, with 7 bases aligning to TRBD1. V gave up 5 bases and J gave up 3 bases; unmatched junction bases: 16. The CDR3 consists of 17 residues. Germline values: CDR1 LNHDA, CDR2 SQIVND (reference sequence). Supplemented by reference TRBV19 and TRBJ2-7, the full variable domain reads DGGITQSPKYLFRKEGQNVTLSCEQNLNHDAMYWYRQDPGQGLRLIYYSQIVNDFQKGDIAEGYSVSREKKESFPLTVTSAQKNPTAFYLCASSPNFWTGSNYEQYFGPGTRLTVT.

The chain uses TRBV7-9 and TRBJ2-2; D is unclear. CDR1 SEHNR and CDR2 FQNEAQ come from the germline V gene (reference sequence). The V end was cut by 4 bases, the J end by 5 bases, with 8 bases between. The CDR3 length is 13 residues. Here the CDR3 reads CASSSDKTGELFF. The CDR3 region has the DNA TGTGCCAGCAGCTCAGACAAAACCGGGGAGCTGTTTTTT.

The chain couples TRBV11-2 to TRBJ2-1; 10 bases map to TRBD2. Germline values: CDR1 SGHAT, CDR2 FQNNGV. CDR3 length: 13 amino acids. Trimming took 6 bases from V and 8 from J; bases not matched to a gene: 4. The CDR3 DNA is TGTGCCAGCAGACTAGCGGGGAGTGATGAGCAGTTCTTC. Translating gives CASRLAGSDEQFF.

The chain employs TRBV28 and TRBJ2-3; D gene ambiguous. Per germline, CDR1 MDHEN and CDR2 SYDVKM. Trimming cost V 6 bases and J 1 base, with 17 bases left between them. The CDR3 runs 16 residues. In DNA form, the CDR3 reads TGTGCCAGCAGCCTACTTTCCGCGGCAGGCACAGATACGCAGTATTTT. Protein product: CASSLLSAAGTDTQYF.

This chain connects TRBV19 to TRBJ2-3, with 11 bases matching TRBD2. Looked up from germline, CDR1 is LNHDA and CDR2 is SQIVND (reference sequence). This CDR3 is 18 amino acids long. V was pared by 3 bases and J by 4 bases, with 12 bases of the junction left unmatched. The CDR3 reads CASSIKLAGVPPPDTQYF. The CDR3 DNA sequence: TGTGCCAGTAGTATCAAACTAGCGGGAGTCCCCCCTCCAGATACGCAGTATTTT.

The rearrangement uses TRBV27 and TRBJ2-2; D is unclear. Per germline, CDR1 MNHEY and CDR2 SMNVEV (reference sequence). V gave up 2 bases and J gave up 6 bases, with 7 bases separating them. The CDR3 is 13 residues long. The CDR3 region has the DNA TGTGCCAGCAGTTTAGTATTCGCCGGGGAGCTGTTTTTT. It codes for CASSLVFAGELFF.

This sequence joins TRBV11-2 and TRBJ2-7; 8 bases fit TRBD1. The CDR3 runs 14 residues. The V gene's germline CDR1 is SGHAT and CDR2 FQNNGV. Trimming at V came to 5 bases and at J to 1 base, leaving 4 bases not matched to a gene. The DNA for the CDR3 is TGTGCCAGCAGCGTGGGACAGGCATCCTACGAGCAGTACTTC. Amino acid sequence: CASSVGQASYEQYF.

The V gene is TRBV27, the J gene TRBJ1-3; D remains unclear. Germline CDR1 and CDR2: MNHEY and SMNVEV (reference sequence). V was pared by 7 bases and J by 2 bases, with 3 bases between. This CDR3 contains 11 residues. CDR3 sequence (DNA): TGTGCCAGCATGGCTGGAAACACCATATATTTT. Translation gives CASMAGNTIYF.

The genes are TRBV7-2 and TRBJ2-3, with 10 nucleotides matching TRBD2. There are 17 residues in the CDR3. Germline V gene lookup returns CDR1 SGHTA and CDR2 FQGNSA. With V trimmed by 6 bases and J by 7 bases, 16 bases remained unmatched. CDR3 sequence: CASRPDQRGGFLNTQYF. In nucleotides, the CDR3 is TGTGCCAGCAGACCGGACCAGCGGGGGGGCTTTTTAAATACGCAGTATTTT.